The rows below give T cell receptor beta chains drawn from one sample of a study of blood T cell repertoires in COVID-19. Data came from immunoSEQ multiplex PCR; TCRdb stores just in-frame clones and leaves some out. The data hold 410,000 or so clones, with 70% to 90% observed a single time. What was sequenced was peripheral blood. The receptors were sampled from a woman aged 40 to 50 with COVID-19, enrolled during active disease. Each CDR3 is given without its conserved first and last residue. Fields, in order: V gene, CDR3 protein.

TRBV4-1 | ASSQDKDTGGLYEQY
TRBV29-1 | SAGGGQRYT
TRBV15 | ATSRATSGGEQF
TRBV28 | ASRAGRTSDYEQY
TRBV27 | ASSLYRDTQY
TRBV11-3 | ASSLAPTSGLYNEQF
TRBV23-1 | ASSPPRGGTSEKGSYNEQF
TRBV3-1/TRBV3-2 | ASSQRTNNSPLH
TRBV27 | ASSLYPGLVSTEAF
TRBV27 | ASSSRGGTDTQY
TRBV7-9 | ASSSGLEAF
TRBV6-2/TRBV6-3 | ASSYPTHGQVSYEQY
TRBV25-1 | ASSEYREAF
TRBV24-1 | ATSDTRVNSPLH
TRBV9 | ASSVGASGGRTQETQY
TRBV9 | ASSVGDFSYEQY
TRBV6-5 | ASSPSGGLSYEQY
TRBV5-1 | ASSLGAGRDEKLF
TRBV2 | ASSPSGGEWRTEAF
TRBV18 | ASSLSREDEQY
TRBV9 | ASSVGGRRSDTQY
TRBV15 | ATSGTGRQGIEYEQY
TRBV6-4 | ASSETSESYEQY
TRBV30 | AWSWRANEKLF
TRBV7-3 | ASSARQGANYGYT
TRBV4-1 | ASSQSGGGGEQY
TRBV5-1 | ASRLTSGLSYEQY
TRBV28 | ASVRSPYEQY